This T cell receptor (beta chain) was profiled in a study of blood T cell repertoires in COVID-19 (TCRdb year 2020). Some background on the complete study: Samples covering the acute and convalescent phases of COVID-19 were provided by collaborators in the United States, Italy and Spain. The material from the prospective study consisted of cDNA or gDNA derived from T cells, B-cell-depleted T cells, or PBMCs. The dataset comprised deeply sampled blood TCRbeta repertoires from subjects exposed to, actively infected with, or recovered from COVID-19. The repertoires were released in a freely available public database intended as a resource for research on the immune response to SARS-CoV-2. The samples were drawn from the first 160 participants of the ongoing ImmuneRACE study and from 1,254 subjects provided by 6 global collaborators. Nearly every sample came with metadata listing a de-identified subject ID, COVID-19 status, age in years and sex. Where HLA class I and class II types were available, the types were taken from metadata supplied by the sample provider, not from assay-based typing. General study outcomes and caveats: The amount of clinical and demographic metadata varied by source and participant and was provided uncurated.

TCRbeta CDR3 regions were amplified from genomic DNA using the immunoSEQ Assay, a bias-controlled multiplex PCR. Per the authors' processing: The number of nucleated cells in each sample was estimated from the amplification of reference gene primers within the assay. Sequence reads were collapsed and filtered to measure the absolute abundance of every unique TCRbeta CDR3 rearrangement. For each sample, productive Simpson clonality was calculated as the square root of Simpson's diversity index over productive rearrangements. The immuneACCESS repertoire file appears here via TCRdb, limited to in-frame rearrangements. These files lack a portion of the clones; in checked studies, under half of the deficit traces to unresolved V genes, and the cause of the others is not known. That table is the source of V, J and clone size, and D and trimming were worked out from the DNA. In this sample the table shows more than 250,000 clones, 88% of which occur a single time. The top ten hold about 0.7% of the sample.

Whole blood was collected in K2EDTA tubes by collaborating institutions according to the institutions' own protocols. Collaborator samples were shipped for TCRbeta analysis as frozen whole blood, isolated PBMCs, or DNA extracted from either sample type. Clipping removes 4 bases from V and 0 bases from J, with 14 as the unmatched junction base count. CDR1 SGHVS and CDR2 FQNEAQ are derived from the germline V gene. From cysteine to phenylalanine, the CDR3 is 19 amino acids long. The only DNA kept is the CDR3, 57 bases in frame from the first base. A remark on this clone: The specificity of this receptor is unknown. No quality values exist for individual bases; no much larger clone is one base distant.

The clonotype originates from a human donor in a cohort sampled during active COVID-19. The sequencing sample was made of peripheral blood. Recombination joined TRBV7-8 with TRBJ2-3; TRBD2 aligns with 9 central bases. The DNA reads as follows: TGTGCCAGCAGCTCCCACATCACGGGACTAGCCTCGAGCACAGATACGCAGTATTTT. This encodes CASSSHITGLASSTDTQYF.